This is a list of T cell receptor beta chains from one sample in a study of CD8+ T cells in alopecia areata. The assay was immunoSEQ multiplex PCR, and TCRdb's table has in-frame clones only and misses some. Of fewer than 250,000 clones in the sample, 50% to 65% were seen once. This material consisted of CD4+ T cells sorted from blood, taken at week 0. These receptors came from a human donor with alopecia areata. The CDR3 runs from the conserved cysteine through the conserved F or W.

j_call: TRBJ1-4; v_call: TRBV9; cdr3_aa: CASSVGGHSNEKLFF
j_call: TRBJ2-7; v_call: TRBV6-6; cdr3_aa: CASTENRVYEQYF
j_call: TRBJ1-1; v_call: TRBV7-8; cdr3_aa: CASSRDRKNTEAFF
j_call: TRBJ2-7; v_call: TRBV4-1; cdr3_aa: CASSQSAGDLYEQYF
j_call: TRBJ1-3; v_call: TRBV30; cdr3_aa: CAWITGNTIYF
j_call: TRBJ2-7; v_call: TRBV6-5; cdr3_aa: CASSLIRGPYEQYF
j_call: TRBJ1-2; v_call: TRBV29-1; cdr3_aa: CSVHRDGYTF
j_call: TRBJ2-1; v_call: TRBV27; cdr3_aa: CASTALGQQNNEQFF
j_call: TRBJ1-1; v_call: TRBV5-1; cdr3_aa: CASSLQGGSSTEAFF
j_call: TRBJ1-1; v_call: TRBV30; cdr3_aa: CAYEGTRGTEAFF
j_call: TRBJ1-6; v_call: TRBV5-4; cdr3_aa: CASSLEDRRNSPLHF
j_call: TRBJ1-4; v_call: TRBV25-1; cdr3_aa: CASSGRRGIFTWGEKLFF
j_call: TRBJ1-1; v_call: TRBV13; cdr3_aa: CASSLDRRTEAFF
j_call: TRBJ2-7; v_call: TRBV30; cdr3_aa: CAWTRRASGSIYEQYF
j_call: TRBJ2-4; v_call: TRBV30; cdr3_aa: CAWSVPLAKNIQYF
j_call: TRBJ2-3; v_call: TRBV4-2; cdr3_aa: CASSQEAANSGGVTDTQYF
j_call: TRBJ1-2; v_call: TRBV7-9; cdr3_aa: CASSLGQSYGYTF
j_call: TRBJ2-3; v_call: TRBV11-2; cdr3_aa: CASSPTGGGDTQYF
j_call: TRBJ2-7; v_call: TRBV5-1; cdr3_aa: CASSRGRDSYEQYF
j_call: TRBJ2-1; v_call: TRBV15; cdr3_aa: CATSRVGAGNEQFF
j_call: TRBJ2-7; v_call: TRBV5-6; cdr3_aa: CASTGTGAYEQYF
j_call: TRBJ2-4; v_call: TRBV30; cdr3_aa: CAWIPSGAKNIQYF